This T cell receptor (beta chain) is drawn from a study of cytomegalovirus exposure and HLA in healthy donors. This clone came up a few times. Its antigen remains unknown. Germline V gene sequence: CDR1 SNHLY, CDR2 FYNNEI. Trimming took off 5 bases at V and 0 bases at J, with 23 bases between the two ends. CDR3 size: 19 residues. General observations from the study: Indistinguishable V segments such as TRBV6-2 and TRBV6-3 were excluded.

Primers for the PCR totalled 60 Vbeta and 13 Jbeta. Some clones are missing from TCRdb's copy, which holds only in-frame ones; the method was immunoSEQ multiplex PCR. Found here are 200,000 or so clones, 75% to 85% of them singletons; the top ten hold 5.5% to 7.5%. What was sequenced was PBMCs. The receptor comes from a woman between 45 and 60 years old in good health and CMV-seropositive. This sequence joins TRBV2 and TRBJ1-5; D is unclear. CDR3 DNA sequence: TGTGCCAGCAGTCTGCGGAGCAGCTCGAATATACTTAGCAATCAGCCCCAGCATTTT. Its protein product is CASSLRSSSNILSNQPQHF.